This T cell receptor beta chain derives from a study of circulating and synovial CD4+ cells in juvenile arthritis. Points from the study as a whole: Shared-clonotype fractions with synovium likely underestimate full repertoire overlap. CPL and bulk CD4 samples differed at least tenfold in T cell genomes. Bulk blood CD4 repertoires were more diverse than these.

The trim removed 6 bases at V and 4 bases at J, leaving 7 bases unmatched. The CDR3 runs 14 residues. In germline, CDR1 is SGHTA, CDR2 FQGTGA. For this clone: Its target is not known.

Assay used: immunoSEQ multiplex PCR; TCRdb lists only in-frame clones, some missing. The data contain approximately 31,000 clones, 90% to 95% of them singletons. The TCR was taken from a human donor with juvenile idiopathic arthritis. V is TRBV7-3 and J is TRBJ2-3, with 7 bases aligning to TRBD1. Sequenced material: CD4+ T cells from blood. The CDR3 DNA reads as TGTGCCAGCAGTCTACAGGGGAGATCAGATACGCAGTATTTT. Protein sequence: CASSLQGRSDTQYF. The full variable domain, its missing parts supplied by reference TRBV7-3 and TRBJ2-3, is GAGVSQTPSNKVTEKGKYVELRCDPISGHTALYWYRQSLGQGPEFLIYFQGTGAADDSGLPNDRFFAVRPEGSVSTLKIQRTERGDSAVYLCASSLQGRSDTQYFGPGTRLTVL.